The 25 T cell receptor beta chains presented below share a single source sample, sequenced in a study of glioma-infiltrating T cells. Using RNA template, CDR3s of TCR alpha and beta were amplified with iRepertoire arm-PCR. One entry per CDR3 protein results from TCRdb running MiXCR on the multiplex PCR reads. The sample has about 130,000 distinct CDR3 sequences; around 25% are singletons. Sequenced material: glioma tissue, nonneoplastic brain tissue, or PBMCs (not recorded which). The receptors derive from a human donor with low-grade glioma or glioblastoma, undergoing nonglioma brain surgery, or in good health (not recorded which).

This clonotype has just one count. Just one base apart from a much larger clone, this may be a read error. The rearrangement uses TRBV7-6 and TRBJ1-5; D remains unclear. CDR3 length: 14 residues. Germline-derived CDR1 and CDR2 are SGHVS and FNYEAQ. CDR3 protein: CVSSLDGSNQPQHF. The CDR3, as DNA: TGTGTCAGCAGCTTGGACGGTAGCAATCAGCCCCAGCATTTT.

The rearrangement joins TRBV29-1 to TRBJ2-3; D is undetermined. CDR1 and CDR2 (germline): SQVTM, ANQGSEA. Trimming left V 7 bases short and J 6 bases short, with 11 bases between. The CDR3 consists of 11 residues. CDR3 in amino acids: CSAGPLDTQYF. CDR3 sequence (DNA): TGCAGCGCCGGACCTTTGGATACGCAGTATTTT.

The table lists this clonotype with a few counts. This rearrangement joins TRBV4-1 to TRBJ1-5; D gene uncertain. The CDR3 runs 12 residues. Trimming took off 4 bases at V and 4 bases at J, with 5 bases between the two ends. Germline V gives CDR1 MGHRA, CDR2 YSYEKL. Here the CDR3 DNA reads TGCGCCAGCAGCCCGACGAATCAGCCCCAGCATTTT. Amino acids: CASSPTNQPQHF.

The genes are TRBV25-1 and TRBJ2-2; TRBD1 agrees at 9 bases. This CDR3 is built from 15 residues. CDR1 is MGHDK, CDR2 SYGVNS, per germline. The ends lost 5 bases at V and 4 bases at J; junction bases unmatched: 5. DNA of the CDR3: TGTGCCAGCAGTACCGGGACAGGGATCACCGGGGAGCTGTTTTTT. It encodes CASSTGTGITGELFF.

This clonotype was detected many times. The rearrangement links TRBV27 to TRBJ2-5, with D possibly matching TRBD2 (7 bases). V lost 2 bases and J 0 bases, leaving 10 bases between the germline ends. The CDR3 is 15 residues long. Germline V gene lookup returns CDR1 MNHEY and CDR2 SMNVEV (reference sequence). The CDR3 nucleotides read TGTGCCAGCAGTTTAGCGGGGGCGTACCAAGAGACCCAGTACTTC. It translates to CASSLAGAYQETQYF.

Turning to this clonotype: This sequence may be a read error, since a much larger clone differs from it by one base. The chain uses TRBV28 and TRBJ2-1; 8 nucleotides line up with TRBD1. This CDR3 comprises 17 residues. Germline V CDR1 and CDR2: MDHEN, SYDVKM. Trimming took 6 bases from V and 6 from J; bases not matched to a gene: 16. The CDR3 region has the DNA TGTGCCAGCAGCCCCAGCGGTTCTAGCAGGGGGCTCAATGAGCAGTTCTTC. Translated, it gives CASSPSGSSRGLNEQFF.

This clonotype has at least ten counts. This chain joins TRBV6-1 and TRBJ1-5; D is perhaps TRBD1 (6 bases). Trimming left V 9 bases short and J 2 bases short, with 17 bases between. Germline V lookup: CDR1 MNHNS, CDR2 SASEGT. The CDR3 totals 15 residues. CDR3 residues: CASRTGNYGNQPQHF. The CDR3 DNA sequence: TGTGCCAGTAGAACAGGGAATTATGGCAATCAGCCCCAGCATTTT.

This clonotype was recorded a few times. The V and J genes are TRBV24-1 and TRBJ1-1; no reliable D call. The CDR3 is 11 amino acids. Germline values: CDR1 KGHDR, CDR2 SFDVKD. The ends were cut back, 2 bases at V and 7 bases at J, with 4 bases in the middle. The CDR3 DNA follows: TGTGCCACCAGTGATTACCGTGAAGCTTTCTTT. It translates to CATSDYREAFF.

The CDR3 DNA reads TGTGCCAGCAGCGCTACACAGAACACTGAAGCTTTCTTT. Its translation is CASSATQNTEAFF. The chain links TRBV11-1 to TRBJ1-1; D is unresolved. The CDR3 has 13 residues. CDR1 is SGHAT, CDR2 FQDESV, per germline (reference sequence). Trimming pared 5 bases from V and 1 base from J, leaving 8 bases between.

CDR3 DNA sequence: TGTGCCAGCTCACCACCGAGACAGAGCGACACTGAAGCTTTCTTT. Amino acid sequence: CASSPPRQSDTEAFF. This chain links TRBV18 with TRBJ1-1; a weak D match, TRBD1 (5 bases). CDR1 and CDR2 (germline): KGHSH, LQKENI. The CDR3 runs to 15 residues. V was clipped by 0 bases and J by 3 bases, with 11 bases between them.

The chain couples TRBV25-1 to TRBJ1-1; no reliable D call. V was cut by 8 bases and J by 0 bases, with 25 bases left in between. Germline V gene sequence: CDR1 MGHDK, CDR2 SYGVNS. This CDR3 is 18 amino acids long. DNA of the CDR3: TGTGCCAGCCGTAGAAAAAATATGGTTTCTTCAATGAACACTGAAGCTTTCTTT. Translation gives CASRRKNMVSSMNTEAFF.

The chain has TRBV20-1 and TRBJ2-5; 9 positions agree with TRBD2. CDR3 size: 14 residues. V was pared by 5 bases and J by 3 bases, with 7 bases of the junction left unmatched. CDR1 DFQATT and CDR2 SNEGSKA come from the germline V gene (reference sequence). CDR3 in DNA: TGCAGTGCTCCAATCCAGCGGGGGGAAGAGACCCAGTACTTC. It translates to CSAPIQRGEETQYF.

With regard to this clonotype: This likely comes from a read error, as the CDR3 has no conserved phenylalanine or tryptophan at its end. This chain joins TRBV20-1 and TRBJ2-3, with 8 positions matching TRBD2. The germline V gene has CDR1 DFQATT and CDR2 SNEGSKA (reference sequence). With 7 bases clipped from V and 3 bases from J, the junction kept 9 bases outside the gene matches. This CDR3 has 14 residues. The CDR3 sequence is CSEDTGLGTDTQYL. The CDR3 DNA is TGCAGTGAGGACACGGGACTAGGGACAGATACGCAGTATCTT.

The chain joins TRBV9 to TRBJ1-1; D is unclear. The CDR3 has 14 amino acids. Germline V CDR1 and CDR2: SGDLS, YYNGEE. Trimming took off 1 base at V and 6 bases at J, with 13 bases between the two ends. CDR3 sequence: CASSVTSGPAEAFF. In nucleotides, the CDR3 is TGTGCCAGCAGCGTAACCTCCGGGCCAGCTGAAGCTTTCTTT.

This clonotype has more than one count but fewer than ten. The genes are TRBV10-3 and TRBJ2-5; D not certain. CDR1 and CDR2 from the germline V gene are ENHRY and SYGVKD. The CDR3 is 12 amino acids. V lost 4 bases and J 4 bases, leaving 7 bases between the germline ends. CDR3 amino acids: CAISVVGETQYF. CDR3 DNA sequence: TGTGCCATCAGTGTGGTCGGAGAGACCCAGTACTTC.

V usage is TRBV29-1 and J usage is TRBJ2-5; D remains unclear. Germline V lookup: CDR1 SQVTM, CDR2 ANQGSEA. V was pared by 5 bases and J by 5 bases, with 15 bases between. The CDR3 runs to 13 residues. The CDR3 is CSVTWSTRETQYF. The CDR3 bases are TGCAGCGTTACTTGGAGTACCCGGGAGACCCAGTACTTC.

This rearrangement joins TRBV19 to TRBJ1-1; no clear D gene. In germline, CDR1 is LNHDA, CDR2 SQIVND (reference sequence). This CDR3 has 13 residues. Trimming took 6 bases from V and 10 from J, leaving 18 bases between them. The CDR3 protein is CASRPDGGGLAFF. In DNA, the CDR3 is TGTGCCAGTAGACCCGATGGCGGAGGTTTAGCTTTCTTT.

This clonotype has ten or more counts. V and J are TRBV27 and TRBJ2-3; 10 nucleotides match TRBD1. The trim removed 6 bases at V and 1 base at J, leaving 13 bases unmatched. The CDR3 sequence is 18 residues long. Germline-derived CDR1 and CDR2 are MNHEY and SMNVEV (reference sequence). This CDR3 reads CASSPAAGQGRRTDTQYF. CDR3 in DNA: TGTGCCAGCAGCCCCGCGGCGGGACAGGGGCGCCGCACAGATACGCAGTATTTT.

The rearrangement links TRBV19 to TRBJ1-4; TRBD1 matches 7 bases. The CDR3 totals 15 residues. From germline, CDR1 is LNHDA and CDR2 SQIVND (reference sequence). V lost 5 bases and J lost 14; bases outside the gene matches: 17. CDR3 in amino acids: CASSSPGTVAGGLFF. The CDR3 DNA follows: TGTGCCAGTAGTTCGCCCGGGACAGTTGCCGGAGGGCTGTTTTTT.

This clonotype has at least ten counts. This sequence joins TRBV28 and TRBJ1-4; tentatively, D is TRBD1 (6 bases). V was cut by 3 bases and J by 8 bases, with 19 bases left in between. This CDR3 comprises 16 residues. Germline CDR1 is MDHEN and CDR2 is SYDVKM. The CDR3 nucleotides read TGTGCCAGCAGTTTGGGCGGTCCGGGACATCGAGAAAAACTGTTTTTT. This encodes CASSLGGPGHREKLFF. The complete variable domain, with remaining parts taken from reference TRBV28 and TRBJ1-4, reads DVKVTQSSRYLVKRTGEKVFLECVQDMDHENMFWYRQDPGLGLRLIYFSYDVKMKEKGDIPEGYSVSREKKERFSLILESASTNQTSMYLCASSLGGPGHREKLFFGSGTQLSVL.

The chain is built from TRBV7-6 and TRBJ2-5; tentatively, D is TRBD1 (6 bases). CDR1 and CDR2 from the germline V gene are SGHVS and FNYEAQ. This CDR3 is 15 amino acids long. With 1 base removed from V and 5 bases from J, the gap between germline ends came to 14 bases. CDR3 bases: TGTGCCAGCAGCTTAGTTCTACACAGGGAGGAGACCCAGTACTTC. Amino acid sequence: CASSLVLHREETQYF.

In regard to this clonotype: A clone one base away is much larger, so this may be a read error. The chain links TRBV6-5 to TRBJ2-1; D gene unclear. In germline, CDR1 is MNHEY, CDR2 SVGAGI. The CDR3 length is 14 residues. CDR3 loop: CASSYLSSYNEQLF. CDR3 DNA: TGTGCCAGCAGTTACCTTAGCTCCTACAATGAGCAGCTCTTC.

In its sample, this clonotype was seen many times. The V call is TRBV4-1, the J call TRBJ1-3; D perhaps matches TRBD1 (5 bases). Trimming shortened V by 1 base and J by 0 bases, and 13 bases separated the two germline ends. This CDR3 has 17 residues. The germline V gene encodes CDR1 MGHRA and CDR2 YSYEKL. The CDR3 DNA reads as TGCGCCAGCAGCCAAGGAGCGACAGCGAGCTCTGGAAACACCATATATTTT. Amino acids: CASSQGATASSGNTIYF.

This clonotype was recorded many times. The chain combines TRBV28 with TRBJ2-3, with D hard to call. The CDR3 spans 12 residues. From germline, CDR1 is MDHEN and CDR2 SYDVKM. Trimming shortened V by 8 bases and J by 0 bases, and 6 bases separated the two germline ends. In nucleotides, the CDR3 is TGTGCCAGCTGCCCTAGCACAGATACGCAGTATTTT. This translates into CASCPSTDTQYF.

The chain links TRBV6-1 to TRBJ1-5; no clear D gene. The germline V gene encodes CDR1 MNHNS and CDR2 SASEGT. This CDR3 region has 13 residues. V was trimmed by 10 bases and J by 14 bases, leaving 24 bases between them. The CDR3 loop is CAIWWEERSAKHF. CDR3 nucleotide sequence: TGTGCCATCTGGTGGGAGGAACGATCGGCCAAGCATTTT.